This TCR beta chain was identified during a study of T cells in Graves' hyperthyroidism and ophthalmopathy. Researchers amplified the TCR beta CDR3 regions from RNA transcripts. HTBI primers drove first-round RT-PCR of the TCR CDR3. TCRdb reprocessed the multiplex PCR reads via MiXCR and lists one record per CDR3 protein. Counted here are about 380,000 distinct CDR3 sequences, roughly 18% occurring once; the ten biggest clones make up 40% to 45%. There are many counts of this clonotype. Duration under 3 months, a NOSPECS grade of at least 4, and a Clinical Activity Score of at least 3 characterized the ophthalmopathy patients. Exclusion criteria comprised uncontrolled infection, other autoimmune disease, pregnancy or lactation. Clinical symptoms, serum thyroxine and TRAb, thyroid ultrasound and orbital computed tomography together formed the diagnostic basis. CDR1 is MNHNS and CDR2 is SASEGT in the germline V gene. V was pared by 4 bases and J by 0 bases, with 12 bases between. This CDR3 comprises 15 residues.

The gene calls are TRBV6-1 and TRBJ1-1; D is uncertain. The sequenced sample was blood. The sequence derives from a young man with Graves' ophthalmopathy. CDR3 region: CASSALRAMNTEAFF. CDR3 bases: TGTGCCAGCAGTGCCCTAAGGGCCATGAACACTGAAGCTTTCTTT.